Listed here are 2 T cell receptor beta chains from one sample, sequenced in a study of shared clonotypes between healthy human individuals. Generated by immunoSEQ multiplex PCR, the TCRdb table keeps only in-frame clones and is missing some. The profile shows more than 1 million clones, 70% to 80% of them singletons. The sequencing input was memory CD4+ T cells from PBMCs. Subset here: CD45RA-negative fraction. The receptors were sampled from a young man in good health. Some clones in this sample may be carry-over from other donors' samples.

This clone showed up just once. This rearrangement joins TRBV5-4 to TRBJ2-1; 7 bases map to TRBD2. Trimming removed 4 bases from V and 9 bases from J; junction bases left unmatched: 13. Germline loops: CDR1 SGHNT, CDR2 YYREEE (reference sequence). The length of the CDR3 is 15 residues. The CDR3 spells CASSQGYTKRGEQFF. In DNA form, the CDR3 reads TGTGCCAGCAGCCAAGGTTACACGAAGCGGGGTGAGCAGTTCTTC. Complete variable domain (other parts from reference TRBV5-4 and TRBJ2-1): ETGVTQSPTHLIKTRGQQVTLRCSSQSGHNTVSWYQQALGQGPQFIFQYYREEENGRGNFPPRFSGLQFPNYSSELNVNALELDDSALYLCASSQGYTKRGEQFFGPGTRLTVL.

V is TRBV7-9 and J is TRBJ2-5; 8 nucleotides line up with TRBD2. Germline V gives CDR1 SEHNR, CDR2 FQNEAQ (reference sequence). J lost 2 bases, V lost 4 bases, and 6 bases had no gene match. The CDR3 contains 15 residues. The CDR3 here is CASSSPGLGQETQYF. For the CDR3, the DNA is TGTGCCAGCAGCTCCCCGGGACTAGGGCAAGAGACCCAGTACTTC.